These T cell receptor beta chains were read from a single sample in a study of blood T cells in healthy people across ages. MiXCR, run by TCRdb on the 5' RACE reads, gives a single entry per CDR3 protein. The sample yields about 1.6 million distinct CDR3 sequences, almost 35% seen once. The sequencing input was blood. All receptors derive from a woman aged 25 to 39 in good health. CDR3s leave out the opening cysteine and the closing phenylalanine or tryptophan.

>TRBV20-1
SARDQGTLGETQY
>TRBV11-2
ASRPGAGGLNEQF
>TRBV20-1
SASSTSGATYEQY
>TRBV13
ASSSHDPLSGTDYGYT
>TRBV20-1
SARDRESGANYGYT
>TRBV7-8
ASSFPAGSSYEQY
>TRBV7-3
ASSHTGNTEAF
>TRBV7-9
ASSYGTGSETQY
>TRBV12-3/TRBV12-4
ASRQGNSNQPQH
>TRBV29-1
SVDWSGGEQF
>TRBV10-3
ATGKSGELF
>TRBV12-3/TRBV12-4
ASSLGVRQYHGYT
>TRBV24-1
ATSDGTGRGGQY
>TRBV4-1
ASSQDRAGLGEKLF
>TRBV2
ASSEQGPNEKLF
>TRBV3-1
ASSQDEGLGIYEQY
>TRBV10-3
AISESTQGEQY
>TRBV3-1
ASSQPSEETQY
>TRBV7-7
ASSLGYNTEAF
>TRBV27
ASMDRDNTEAF
>TRBV28
ASSLKRPLDYYGYT
>TRBV6-2/TRBV6-3
ASSYRGRLMRDSNQPQH
>TRBV13
ASSVRLDITDTQY
>TRBV29-1
SVSVLNQPQH